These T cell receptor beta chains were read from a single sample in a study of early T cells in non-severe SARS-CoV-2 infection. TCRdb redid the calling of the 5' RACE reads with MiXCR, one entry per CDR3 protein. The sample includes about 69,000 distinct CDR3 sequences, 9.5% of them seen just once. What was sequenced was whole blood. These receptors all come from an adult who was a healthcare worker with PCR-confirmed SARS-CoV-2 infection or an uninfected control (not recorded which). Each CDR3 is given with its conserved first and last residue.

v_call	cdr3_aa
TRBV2	CASSEASGRFTYTF
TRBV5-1	CASSLEPGDTGELFF
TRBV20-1	CSARGSDRAYEQYF
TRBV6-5	CASSSGHNTEAFF
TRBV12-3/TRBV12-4	CASSLARLAVFF
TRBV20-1	CSASSPKIGGETQYF
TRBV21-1	CASSKIPGQASYEQYF
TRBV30	CAWGRGRTGELFF
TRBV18	CASSPGFGANYGYTF
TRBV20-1	CSAREGAARYGYTF
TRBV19	CASSIDAGGNEQLF
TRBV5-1	CASSTQGAYEQYF
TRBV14	CASSLQLTALSNSPLHF
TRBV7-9	CASSSLWGYEQYF
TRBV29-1	CSVGTGSKNIQYF
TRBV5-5	CASSHDREQYF